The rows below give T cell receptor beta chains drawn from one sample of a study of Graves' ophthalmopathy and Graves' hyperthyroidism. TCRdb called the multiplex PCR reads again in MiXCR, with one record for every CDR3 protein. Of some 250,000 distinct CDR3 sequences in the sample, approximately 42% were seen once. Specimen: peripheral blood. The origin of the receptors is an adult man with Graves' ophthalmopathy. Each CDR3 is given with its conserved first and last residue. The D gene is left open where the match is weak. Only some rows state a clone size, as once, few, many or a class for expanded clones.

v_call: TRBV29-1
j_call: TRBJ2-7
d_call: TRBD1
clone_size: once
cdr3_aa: CSVDETGGSYEQYF
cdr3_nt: TGCAGCGTTGACGAGACAGGGGGAAGCTACGAGCAGTACTTC

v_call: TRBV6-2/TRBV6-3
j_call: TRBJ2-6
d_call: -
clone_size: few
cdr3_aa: CAISAGVSGASVLTF
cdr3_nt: TGTGCCATCAGTGCCGGTGTGTCTGGGGCCAGCGTCCTGACTTTC

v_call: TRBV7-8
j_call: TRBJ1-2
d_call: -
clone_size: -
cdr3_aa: CASRPGPGSYGYTF
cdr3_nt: TGTGCCAGCAGGCCGGGACCGGGAAGTTATGGCTACACCTTC

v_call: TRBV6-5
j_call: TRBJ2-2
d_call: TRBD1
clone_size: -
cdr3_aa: CASSGQGGQAGELFF
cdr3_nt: TGTGCCAGCAGTGGACAGGGGGGGCAGGCCGGGGAGCTGTTTTTT

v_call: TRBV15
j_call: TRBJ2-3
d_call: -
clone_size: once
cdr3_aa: CATSSSGSGDTQYF
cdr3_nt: TGTGCCACCAGCTCATCGGGGTCAGGTGATACGCAGTATTTT

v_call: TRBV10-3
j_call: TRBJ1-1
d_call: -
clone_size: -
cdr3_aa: CAISEGNEQYFGPGTEAFF
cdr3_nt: -

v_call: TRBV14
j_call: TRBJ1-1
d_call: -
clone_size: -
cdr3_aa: CASSQVGGATEAFF
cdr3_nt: TGTGCCAGCAGCCAAGTCGGGGGGGCCACTGAAGCTTTCTTT

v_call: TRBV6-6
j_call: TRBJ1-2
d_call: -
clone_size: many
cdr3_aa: CASKGNYGYTF
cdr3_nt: TGTGCCAGCAAGGGAAACTATGGCTACACCTTC

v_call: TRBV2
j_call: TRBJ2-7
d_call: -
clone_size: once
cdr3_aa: CASSEGEASYEQYF
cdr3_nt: TGTGCCAGCAGTGAGGGGGAGGCCTCCTACGAGCAGTACTTC

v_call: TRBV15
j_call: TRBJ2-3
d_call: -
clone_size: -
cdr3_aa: CATSRTYEDTQYF
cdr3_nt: TGTGCCACCAGCAGAACATACGAAGATACGCAGTATTTT

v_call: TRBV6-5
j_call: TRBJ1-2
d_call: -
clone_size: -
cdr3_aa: CASSFQGHGYTF
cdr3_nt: TGTGCCAGCAGTTTCCAGGGGCATGGCTACACCTTC

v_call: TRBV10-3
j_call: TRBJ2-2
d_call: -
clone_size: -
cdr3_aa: CASSYSLSGGLFF
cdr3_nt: TGTGCCAGCAGTTACTCACTGAGTGGTGGGCTGTTTTTT

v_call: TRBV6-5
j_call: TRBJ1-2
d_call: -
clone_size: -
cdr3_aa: CASSLRDGAGYTF
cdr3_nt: TGTGCCAGCAGTCTCCGGGACGGGGCCGGCTACACCTTC

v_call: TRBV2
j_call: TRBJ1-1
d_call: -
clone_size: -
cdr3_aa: CASLLANTEAFF
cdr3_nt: TGTGCCAGCCTACTAGCGAACACTGAAGCTTTCTTT

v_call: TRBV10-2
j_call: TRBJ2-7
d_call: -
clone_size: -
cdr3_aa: CASSESGLAYNYEQYF
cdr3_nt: TGCGCCAGCAGTGAGTCGGGGCTAGCGTACAACTACGAGCAGTACTTC

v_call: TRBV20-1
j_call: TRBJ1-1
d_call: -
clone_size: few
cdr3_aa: CSARAPDANTEAFF
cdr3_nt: TGCAGTGCTAGAGCCCCGGACGCGAACACTGAAGCTTTCTTT

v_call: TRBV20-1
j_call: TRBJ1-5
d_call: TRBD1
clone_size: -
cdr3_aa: CSARRWGTDPNQPQHF
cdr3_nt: TGCAGTGCTAGAAGGTGGGGGACAGACCCAAATCAGCCCCAGCATTTT

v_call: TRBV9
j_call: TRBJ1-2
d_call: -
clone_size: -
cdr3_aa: CASSVEGYRGYTF
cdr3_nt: TGTGCCAGCAGCGTAGAGGGGTATCGTGGCTACACCTTC

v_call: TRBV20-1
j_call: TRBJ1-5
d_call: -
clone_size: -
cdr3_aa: CSARVEGLGQPQHF
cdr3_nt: TGCAGTGCTAGAGTCGAGGGGCTCGGTCAGCCCCAGCATTTT

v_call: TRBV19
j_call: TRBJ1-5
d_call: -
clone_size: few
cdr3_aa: CASSINGGPQHF
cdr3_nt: TGTGCCAGTAGTATCAATGGTGGGCCCCAGCATTTT

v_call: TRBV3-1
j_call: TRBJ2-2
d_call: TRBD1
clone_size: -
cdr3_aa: CASSLGTGGLFF
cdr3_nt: TGTGCCAGCAGCCTCGGGACAGGAGGGCTGTTTTTT

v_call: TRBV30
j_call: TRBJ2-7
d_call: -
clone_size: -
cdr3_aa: CAWSVSAFGHEQYF
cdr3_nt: TGTGCCTGGAGTGTGTCAGCGTTCGGCCACGAGCAGTACTTC

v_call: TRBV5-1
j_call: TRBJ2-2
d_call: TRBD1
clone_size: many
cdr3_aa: CATMTGVEGGELFF
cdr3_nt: TGCGCCACTATGACAGGGGTCGAAGGCGGGGAGCTGTTTTTT

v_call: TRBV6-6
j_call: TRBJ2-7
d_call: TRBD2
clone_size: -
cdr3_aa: CASTGAGGPYEQYF
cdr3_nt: TGTGCCAGCACCGGAGCGGGGGGGCCTTACGAGCAGTACTTC

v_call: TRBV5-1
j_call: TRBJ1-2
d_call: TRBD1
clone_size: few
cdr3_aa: CASRAPGGQGRGYTF
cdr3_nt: TGCGCCAGCAGAGCACCCGGGGGACAGGGACGGGGCTACACCTTC

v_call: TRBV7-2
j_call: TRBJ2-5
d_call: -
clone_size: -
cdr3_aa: CASSRLENYNQETQYF
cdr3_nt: TGTGCCAGCAGCCGACTAGAGAACTATAACCAAGAGACCCAGTACTTC

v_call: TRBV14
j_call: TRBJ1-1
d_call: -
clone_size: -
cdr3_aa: CASSHTGKNTEAFF
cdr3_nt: TGTGCCAGCAGCCACACAGGAAAGAACACTGAAGCTTTCTTT

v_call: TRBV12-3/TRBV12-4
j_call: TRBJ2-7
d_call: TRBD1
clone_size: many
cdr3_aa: CASSFDRGYEQYF
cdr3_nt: TGTGCCAGCAGTTTTGACAGGGGCTACGAGCAGTACTTC

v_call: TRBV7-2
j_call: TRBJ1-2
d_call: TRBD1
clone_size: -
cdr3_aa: CASSQPRGQPYGYTF
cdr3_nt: TGTGCCAGCAGCCAACCCAGGGGACAGCCCTATGGCTACACCTTC

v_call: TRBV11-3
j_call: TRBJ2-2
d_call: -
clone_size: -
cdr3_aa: CASSKGPIVGELFF
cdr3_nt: TGTGCCAGCAGCAAGGGCCCGATCGTCGGGGAGCTGTTTTTT

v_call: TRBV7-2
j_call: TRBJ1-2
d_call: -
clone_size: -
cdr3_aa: CASSPHREKGYGNTF
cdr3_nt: TGTGCCAGCAGCCCCCACAGGGAGAAAGGCTATGGCAACACCTTC

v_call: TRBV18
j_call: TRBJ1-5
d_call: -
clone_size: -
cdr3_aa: CASSPGEGWSPQHF
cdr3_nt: TGTGCCAGCTCACCAGGGGAGGGATGGTCGCCCCAGCATTTT

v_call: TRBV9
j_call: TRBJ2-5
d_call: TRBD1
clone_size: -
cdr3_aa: CASSVAETGRETQYF
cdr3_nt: TGTGCCAGCAGCGTAGCGGAGACAGGGAGAGAGACCCAGTACTTC

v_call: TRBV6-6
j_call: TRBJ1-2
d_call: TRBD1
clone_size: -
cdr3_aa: CASGQENLYGYTF
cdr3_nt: TGTGCCAGTGGACAGGAGAATCTCTATGGCTACACCTTC

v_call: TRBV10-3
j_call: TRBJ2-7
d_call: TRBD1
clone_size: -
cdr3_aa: CAPARTGVEQYF
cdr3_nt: TGTGCCCCCGCCCGGACAGGGGTCGAGCAGTACTTC

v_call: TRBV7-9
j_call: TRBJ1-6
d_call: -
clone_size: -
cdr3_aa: CASSIPNLPLHF
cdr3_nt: TGTGCCAGCAGTATCCCGAATCTACCCCTCCACTTT

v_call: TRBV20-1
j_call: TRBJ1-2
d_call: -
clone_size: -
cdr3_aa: CSARTANYGYTF
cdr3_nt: TGCAGTGCTAGGACGGCTAACTATGGCTACACCTTC

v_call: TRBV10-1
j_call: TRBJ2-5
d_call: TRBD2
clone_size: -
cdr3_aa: CASTAGLGGEETQYF
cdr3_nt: TGCGCCAGCACCGCCGGACTTGGGGGGGAAGAGACCCAGTACTTC

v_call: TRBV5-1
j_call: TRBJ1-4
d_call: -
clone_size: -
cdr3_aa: CASSLGGGVEGEKLFF
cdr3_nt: TGCGCCAGCAGCTTGGGCGGCGGGGTTGAAGGTGAAAAACTGTTTTTT

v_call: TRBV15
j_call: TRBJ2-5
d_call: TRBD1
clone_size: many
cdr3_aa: CATSTPLTGRQETQYF
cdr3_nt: TGTGCCACCAGCACCCCACTGACAGGGCGTCAAGAGACCCAGTACTTC

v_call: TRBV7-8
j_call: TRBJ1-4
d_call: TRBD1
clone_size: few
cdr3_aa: CASSSSPGQYEKLFF
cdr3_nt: TGTGCCAGCAGCTCTTCGCCGGGACAGTATGAAAAACTGTTTTTT

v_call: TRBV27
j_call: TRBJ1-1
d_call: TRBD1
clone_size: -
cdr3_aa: CASNTLGGNTEAFF
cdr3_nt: TGTGCCAGCAACACTCTAGGGGGCAACACTGAAGCTTTCTTT

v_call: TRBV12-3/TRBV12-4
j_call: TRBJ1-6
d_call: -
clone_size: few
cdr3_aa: CASSNSDSPLHF
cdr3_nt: TGTGCCAGCAGTAATTCGGATTCACCCCTCCACTTT

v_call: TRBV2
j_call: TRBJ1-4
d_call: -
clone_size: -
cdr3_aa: CASSLRDEDEKLFF
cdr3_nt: TGTGCCAGCAGTTTACGGGATGAAGATGAAAAACTGTTTTTT

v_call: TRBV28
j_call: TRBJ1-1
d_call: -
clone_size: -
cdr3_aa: CASSLSTGAEAFF
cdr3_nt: TGTGCCAGCAGTTTAAGTACAGGCGCCGAAGCTTTCTTT

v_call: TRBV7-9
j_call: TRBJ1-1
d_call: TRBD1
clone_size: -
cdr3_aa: CASSLVGQGNTEAFF
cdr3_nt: TGTGCCAGCAGCTTAGTGGGACAGGGGAACACTGAAGCTTTCTTT